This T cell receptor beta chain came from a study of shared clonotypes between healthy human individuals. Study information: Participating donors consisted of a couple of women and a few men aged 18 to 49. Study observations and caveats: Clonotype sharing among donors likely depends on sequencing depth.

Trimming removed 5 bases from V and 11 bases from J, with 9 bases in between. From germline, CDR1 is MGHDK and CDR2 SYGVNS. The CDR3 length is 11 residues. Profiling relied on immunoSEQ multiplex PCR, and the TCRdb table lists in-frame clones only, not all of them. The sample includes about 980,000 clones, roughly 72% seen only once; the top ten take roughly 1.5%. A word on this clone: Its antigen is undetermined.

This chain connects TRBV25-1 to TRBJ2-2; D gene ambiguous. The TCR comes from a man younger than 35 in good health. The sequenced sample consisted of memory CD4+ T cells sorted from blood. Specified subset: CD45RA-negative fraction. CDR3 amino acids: CASSRVGELFF. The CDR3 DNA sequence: TGTGCCAGCAGTAGGGTGGGCGAGCTGTTTTTT.